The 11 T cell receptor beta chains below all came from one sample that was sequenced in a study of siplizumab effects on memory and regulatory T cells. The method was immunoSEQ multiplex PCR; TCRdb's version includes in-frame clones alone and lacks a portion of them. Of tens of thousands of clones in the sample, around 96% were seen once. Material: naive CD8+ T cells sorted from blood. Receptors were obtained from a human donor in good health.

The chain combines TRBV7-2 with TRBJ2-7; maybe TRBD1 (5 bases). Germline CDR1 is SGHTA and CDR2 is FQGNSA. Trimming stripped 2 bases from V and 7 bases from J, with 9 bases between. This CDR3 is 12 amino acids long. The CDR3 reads CASSLTAGEQYF. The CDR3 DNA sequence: TGTGCCAGCAGCTTAACGGCAGGGGAGCAGTACTTC.

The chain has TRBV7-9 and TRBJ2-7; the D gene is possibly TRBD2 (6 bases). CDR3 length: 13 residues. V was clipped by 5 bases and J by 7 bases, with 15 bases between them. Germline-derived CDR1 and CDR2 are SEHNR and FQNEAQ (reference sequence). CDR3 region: CASSPVGRLEQYF. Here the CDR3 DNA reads TGTGCCAGCAGCCCGGTAGGGAGGCTGGAGCAGTACTTC.

This CDR3 reads CASSLEDMPYEQYF. CDR3 DNA: TGCGCCAGCAGCTTGGAGGACATGCCCTACGAGCAGTACTTC. The chain has TRBV5-1 and TRBJ2-7; TRBD1 might be the D (5 bases). The germline V gene encodes CDR1 SGHRS and CDR2 YFSETQ. V lost 0 bases, J lost 2 bases, and 9 bases lay in between. The CDR3 extends over 14 amino acids. The full variable domain, its missing parts supplied by reference TRBV5-1 and TRBJ2-7, is KAGVTQTPRYLIKTRGQQVTLSCSPISGHRSVSWYQQTPGQGLQFLFEYFSETQRNKGNFPGRFSGRQFSNSRSEMNVSTLELGDSALYLCASSLEDMPYEQYFGPGTRLTVT.

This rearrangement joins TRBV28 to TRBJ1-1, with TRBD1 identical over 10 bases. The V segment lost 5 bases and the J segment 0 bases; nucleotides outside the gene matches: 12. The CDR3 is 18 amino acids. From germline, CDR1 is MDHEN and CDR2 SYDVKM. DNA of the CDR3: TGTGCCAGCAGTCAGGGACCGGGACAGGGGACCTTGAACACTGAAGCTTTCTTT. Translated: CASSQGPGQGTLNTEAFF.

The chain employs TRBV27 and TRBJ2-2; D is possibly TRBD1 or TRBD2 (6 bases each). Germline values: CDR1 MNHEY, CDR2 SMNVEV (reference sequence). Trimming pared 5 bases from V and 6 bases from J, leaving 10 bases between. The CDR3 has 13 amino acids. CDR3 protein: CASSLGGSGELFF. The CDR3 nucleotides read TGTGCCAGCAGTCTGGGGGGCTCCGGGGAGCTGTTTTTT.

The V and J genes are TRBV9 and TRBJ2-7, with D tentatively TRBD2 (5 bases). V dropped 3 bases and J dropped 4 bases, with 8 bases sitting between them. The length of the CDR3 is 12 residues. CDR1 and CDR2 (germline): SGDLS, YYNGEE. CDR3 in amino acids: CASSGRSYEQYF. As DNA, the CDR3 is TGTGCCAGCAGCGGGAGGTCTTACGAGCAGTACTTC.

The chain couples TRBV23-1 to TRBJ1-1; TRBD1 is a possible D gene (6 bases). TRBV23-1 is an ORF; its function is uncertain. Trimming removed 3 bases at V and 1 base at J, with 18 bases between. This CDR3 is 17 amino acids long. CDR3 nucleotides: TGCGCCAGCAGTCAGGCCAACAGGGTAGTTAAGAACACTGAAGCTTTCTTT. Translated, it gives CASSQANRVVKNTEAFF.

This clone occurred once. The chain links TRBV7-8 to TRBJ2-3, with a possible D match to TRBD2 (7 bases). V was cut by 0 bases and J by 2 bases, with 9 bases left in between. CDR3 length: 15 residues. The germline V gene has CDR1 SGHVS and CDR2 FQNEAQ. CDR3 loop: CASSLAGGPTDTQYF. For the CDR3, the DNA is TGTGCCAGCAGCTTAGCGGGGGGGCCCACAGATACGCAGTATTTT.

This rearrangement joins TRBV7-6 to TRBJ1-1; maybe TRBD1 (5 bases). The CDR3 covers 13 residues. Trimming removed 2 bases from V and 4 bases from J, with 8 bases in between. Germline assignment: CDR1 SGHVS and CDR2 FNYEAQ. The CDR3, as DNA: TGTGCCAGCAGCTTATCAGGGCGCACTGAAGCTTTCTTT. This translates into CASSLSGRTEAFF. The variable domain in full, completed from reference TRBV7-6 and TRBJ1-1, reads GAGVSQSPRYKVTKRGQDVALRCDPISGHVSLYWYRQALGQGPEFLTYFNYEAQQDKSGLPNDRFSAERPEGSISTLTIQRTEQRDSAMYRCASSLSGRTEAFFGQGTRLTVV.

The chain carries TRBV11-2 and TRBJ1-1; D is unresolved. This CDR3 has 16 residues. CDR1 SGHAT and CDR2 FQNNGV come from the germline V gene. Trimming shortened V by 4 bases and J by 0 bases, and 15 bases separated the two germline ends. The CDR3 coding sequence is TGTGCCAGCAGCTCGGTAGACCTGATAATGAACACTGAAGCTTTCTTT. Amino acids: CASSSVDLIMNTEAFF.

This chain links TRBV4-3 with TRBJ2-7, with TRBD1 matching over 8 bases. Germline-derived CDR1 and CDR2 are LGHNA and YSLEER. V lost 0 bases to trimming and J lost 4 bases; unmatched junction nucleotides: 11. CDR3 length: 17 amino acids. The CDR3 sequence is CASSQDPIDRGGYEQYF. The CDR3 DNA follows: TGCGCCAGCAGCCAAGATCCCATCGACAGGGGAGGATACGAGCAGTACTTC.